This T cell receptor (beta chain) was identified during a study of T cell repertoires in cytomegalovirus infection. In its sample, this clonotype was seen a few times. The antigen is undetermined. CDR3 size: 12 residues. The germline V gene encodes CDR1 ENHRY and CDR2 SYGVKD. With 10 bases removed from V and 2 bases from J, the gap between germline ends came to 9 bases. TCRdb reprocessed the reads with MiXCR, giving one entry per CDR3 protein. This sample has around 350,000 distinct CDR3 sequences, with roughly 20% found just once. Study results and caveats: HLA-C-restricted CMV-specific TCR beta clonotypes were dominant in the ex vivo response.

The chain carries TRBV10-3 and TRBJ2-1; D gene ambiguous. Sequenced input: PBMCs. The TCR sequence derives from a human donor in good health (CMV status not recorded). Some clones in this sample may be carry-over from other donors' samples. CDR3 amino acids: CATLDPYNEQFF. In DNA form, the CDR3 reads TGTGCCACTCTAGATCCCTACAATGAGCAGTTCTTC.